This T cell receptor beta chain was recorded in a study of vaccination effects on CD4 cells after COVID-19. The protocol was immunoSEQ multiplex PCR, while the TCRdb copy is restricted to in-frame clones and leaves out a portion. The table lists roughly 33,000 clones, 73% of them singletons. Expansion of antigen-specific CD4+ T cells with viral peptide pools was carried out by the ViraFEST assay before sequencing. Following an approximately 9-day culture, CD4+ T cells were purified. The vaccine recipients had no prior SARS-CoV-2 infection, with negative nucleocapsid antibodies. Wells of around 2.2 million PBMC each were grown with about 9.8 IU/ml IL-2 and approximately 9.6 ug/ml peptides. In the case of this clone: The antigen is unknown.

CDR3 length: 12 amino acids. V lost 3 bases to trimming and J lost 10 bases; unmatched junction nucleotides: 6. The germline V gene encodes CDR1 SQVTM and CDR2 ANQGSEA. The sequence was obtained from a human donor who received a COVID-19 vaccine. The chain carries TRBV29-1 and TRBJ1-1; 9 bases align to TRBD1. Specimen: CD4+ T cells from PBMCs cultured with HCoV-OC43 spike peptides, collected before COVID-19 vaccination. The subset: HCoV-OC43 spike overlapping peptide pool stimulation. Here the CDR3 DNA reads TGCAGCGTTGACGGACAGGGGAACAGAGCTTTCTTT. This encodes CSVDGQGNRAFF.